These 6 T cell receptor beta chains came from one sample sequenced in a study of blood T cell repertoires in COVID-19. The protocol was immunoSEQ multiplex PCR, while the TCRdb copy is restricted to in-frame clones and leaves out a portion. Here the sample spans 280,000 or so clones, approximately 90% being singletons. The sample consisted of peripheral blood. Receptors were obtained from a woman aged 25 to 39 who had recovered from COVID-19.

The CDR3 DNA reads as TGTGCCAGCAGCCTGGGACAGAAAAACATTCAGTACTTC. This codes for CASSLGQKNIQYF. This chain uses TRBV4-2 with TRBJ2-4; 7 bases fit TRBD1. Germline V gene lookup returns CDR1 LGHNA and CDR2 YNFKEQ. The CDR3 is made up of 13 amino acids. V shed 4 bases, J shed 4 bases, and the junction held 1 base outside the gene matches.

The chain has TRBV28 and TRBJ2-2; possibly TRBD1 for D (5 bases). The CDR3 spans 13 residues. Germline CDR1 and CDR2: MDHEN and SYDVKM. Between the trimmed V and J ends, which lost 10 bases and 0 bases, there was a span of 9 bases. The CDR3 reads CATLDTNTGELFF. CDR3 nucleotides: TGTGCCACCCTGGACACGAACACCGGGGAGCTGTTTTTT.

The chain recombines TRBV29-1 with TRBJ2-7; 10 nucleotides align to TRBD1. This CDR3 has 13 residues. The J segment lost 5 bases and the V segment lost 4 bases, leaving 5 bases of the junction unmatched. CDR1 and CDR2 (germline): SQVTM, ANQGSEA. The CDR3, as DNA: TGCAGCGTTGGCGGACAGGGGGGCGACGAGCAGTACTTC. Protein sequence: CSVGGQGGDEQYF.

The chain carries TRBV4-2 and TRBJ2-1; TRBD1 aligns across 10 bases. The J segment lost 7 bases and the V segment lost 2 bases, leaving 8 bases of the junction unmatched. The CDR3 length is 16 residues. Germline loops: CDR1 LGHNA, CDR2 YNFKEQ. Here the CDR3 DNA reads TGTGCCAGCAGCCAACGAGGACAGGGGGAATTGAATGAGCAGTTCTTC. This gives the protein CASSQRGQGELNEQFF.

The gene calls are TRBV4-1 and TRBJ2-7, with 9 positions matching TRBD1. The CDR3 totals 16 residues. Germline loops: CDR1 MGHRA, CDR2 YSYEKL. V shed 1 base and J 1 base; nucleotides not matched to a gene: 5. The CDR3 region is CASSQAGTGRSYEQYF. The CDR3 DNA reads TGCGCCAGCAGCCAAGCCGGGACAGGGAGGTCCTACGAGCAGTACTTC.

CDR3 sequence: CAGRDRGQETQYF. The CDR3 DNA is TGTGCCGGACGGGACAGGGGGCAAGAGACCCAGTACTTC. The chain links TRBV28 to TRBJ2-5, with TRBD1 matching 11 bases. Germline loops: CDR1 MDHEN, CDR2 SYDVKM. This CDR3 comprises 13 residues. V lost 11 bases to trimming and J lost 2 bases; unmatched junction nucleotides: 4.